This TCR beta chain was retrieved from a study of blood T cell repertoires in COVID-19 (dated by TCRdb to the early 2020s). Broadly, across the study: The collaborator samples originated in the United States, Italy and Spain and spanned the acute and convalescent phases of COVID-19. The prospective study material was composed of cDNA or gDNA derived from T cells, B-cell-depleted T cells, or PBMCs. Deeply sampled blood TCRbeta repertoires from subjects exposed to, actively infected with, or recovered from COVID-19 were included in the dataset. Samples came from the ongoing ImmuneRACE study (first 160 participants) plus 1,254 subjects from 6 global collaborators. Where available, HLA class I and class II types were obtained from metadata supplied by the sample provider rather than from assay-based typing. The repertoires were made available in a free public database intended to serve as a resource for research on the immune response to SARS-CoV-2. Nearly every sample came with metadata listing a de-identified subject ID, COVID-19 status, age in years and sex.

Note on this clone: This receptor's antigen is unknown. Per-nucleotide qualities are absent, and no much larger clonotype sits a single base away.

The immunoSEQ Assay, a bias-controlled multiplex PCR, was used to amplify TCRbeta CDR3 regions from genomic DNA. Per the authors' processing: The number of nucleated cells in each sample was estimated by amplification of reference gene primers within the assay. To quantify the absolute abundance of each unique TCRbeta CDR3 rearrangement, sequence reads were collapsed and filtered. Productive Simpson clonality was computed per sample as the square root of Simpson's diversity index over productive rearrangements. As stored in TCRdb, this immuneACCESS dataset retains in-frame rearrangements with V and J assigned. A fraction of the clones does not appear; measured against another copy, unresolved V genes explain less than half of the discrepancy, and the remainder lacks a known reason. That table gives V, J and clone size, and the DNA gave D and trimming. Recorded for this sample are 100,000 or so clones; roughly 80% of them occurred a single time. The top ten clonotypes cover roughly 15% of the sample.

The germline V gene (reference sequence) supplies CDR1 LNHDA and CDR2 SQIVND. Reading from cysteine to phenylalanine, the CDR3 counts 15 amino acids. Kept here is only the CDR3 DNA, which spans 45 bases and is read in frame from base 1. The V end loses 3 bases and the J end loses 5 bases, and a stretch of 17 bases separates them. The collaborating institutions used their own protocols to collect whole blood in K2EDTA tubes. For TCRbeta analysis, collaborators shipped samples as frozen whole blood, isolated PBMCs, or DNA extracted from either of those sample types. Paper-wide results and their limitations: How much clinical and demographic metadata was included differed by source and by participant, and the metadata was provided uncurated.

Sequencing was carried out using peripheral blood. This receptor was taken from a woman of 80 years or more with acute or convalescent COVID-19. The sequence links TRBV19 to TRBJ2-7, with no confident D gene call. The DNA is TGTGCCAGTAGTATGGCGGCCATCGGGTCCGACGAGCAGTACTTC. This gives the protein CASSMAAIGSDEQYF.